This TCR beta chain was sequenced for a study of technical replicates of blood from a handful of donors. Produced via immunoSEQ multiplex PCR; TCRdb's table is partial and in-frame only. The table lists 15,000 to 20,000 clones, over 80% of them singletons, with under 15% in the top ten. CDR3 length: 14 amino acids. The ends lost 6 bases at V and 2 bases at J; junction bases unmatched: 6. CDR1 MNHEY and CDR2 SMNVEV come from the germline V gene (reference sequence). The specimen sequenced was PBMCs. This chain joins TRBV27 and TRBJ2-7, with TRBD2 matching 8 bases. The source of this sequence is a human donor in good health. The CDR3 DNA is TGTGCCAGCAGCCCGGGGGGGACGGCCTACGAGCAGTACTTC. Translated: CASSPGGTAYEQYF.